The rows below give T cell receptor beta chains drawn from one sample of a study of T cells in Graves' hyperthyroidism and ophthalmopathy. TCRdb reanalysed the multiplex PCR reads using MiXCR and keeps one entry per CDR3 protein. This table has approximately 360,000 distinct CDR3 sequences, 25% appearing once. Input material: blood. These receptors came from a man aged 50-60 years with Graves' hyperthyroidism. The CDR3 runs from the conserved cysteine through the conserved F or W. Fields, in order: J gene, D gene, clone size, V gene, CDR3 DNA, CDR3 protein. D genes are given only for firm matches. Size is stated for part of the rows, as once, few or many counts, or as a class when the clone is expanded.

>TRBJ1-2|TRBD1|-|TRBV20-1
TGCAGTGCTAGAGACACCCCTGGACAGGGGGACTATGGCTACACCTTC
CSARDTPGQGDYGYTF
>TRBJ2-7|TRBD2|many|TRBV11-2
TGTGCCAGCAGCCGACCGCCTAGCGGGAGTTTATACGAGCAGTACTTC
CASSRPPSGSLYEQYF
>TRBJ2-7|-|-|TRBV6-1
TGTGCCAGCAGTCCCCTGGAGGGTAGGGGCGAGCAGTACTTC
CASSPLEGRGEQYF
>TRBJ1-4|-|few|TRBV20-1
TGCAGTGCTTTGGAGCTACCTAATGAAAAACTGTTTTTT
CSALELPNEKLFF
>TRBJ2-3|-|many|TRBV5-1
TGCGCCAGCAGCTTGGGACTCGACTATAGCACAGATACGCAGTATTTT
CASSLGLDYSTDTQYF
>TRBJ1-6|-|-|TRBV7-3
TGTGCCAGCAGCTTAAAAGTCGTGGGCCGCAACTCACCCCTCCACTTT
CASSLKVVGRNSPLHF
>TRBJ2-3|TRBD2|-|TRBV29-1
TGCAGCGTTTGGACCGGGACTAGCGGGAGGGCTGATACGCAGTATTTT
CSVWTGTSGRADTQYF
>TRBJ2-1|-|few|TRBV30
TGTGCCTGGAGTAGGTTGCGGGAAGTATACAATGAGCAGTTCTTC
CAWSRLREVYNEQFF
>TRBJ2-3|TRBD2|few|TRBV19
TGTGCCAGTAGTGCGTCGGGACTAGCGGGCTCGGGGGCAGATACGCAGTATTTT
CASSASGLAGSGADTQYF
>TRBJ1-3|TRBD1|few|TRBV27
TGTGCCAGCAGCACAGGGACAGCTGGAAACACCATATATTTT
CASSTGTAGNTIYF
>TRBJ1-5|TRBD1|-|TRBV20-1
TGCAGTGCGGGACAGGGTGGCAATCAGCCCCAGCATTTT
CSAGQGGNQPQHF
>TRBJ2-7|-|-|TRBV6-1
TGTGCCAGCAGAAGGGGTCAGGGCCTATACGAGCAGTACTTC
CASRRGQGLYEQYF
>TRBJ2-1|-|once|TRBV28
TGTGCCAGCAGCGTAGAGGGAGGGGGACCCTACAATGAGCAGTTCTTC
CASSVEGGGPYNEQFF
>TRBJ1-1|-|-|TRBV12-3/TRBV12-4
TGTGCCAGCAGTTTCGGGGGGGGCGAGACTGAAGCTTTCTTT
CASSFGGGETEAFF
>TRBJ2-5|TRBD1|-|TRBV28
TGTGCCAGCAGTCAGGCCCCGGGACAGGGAGCGGAGACCCAGTACTTC
CASSQAPGQGAETQYF
>TRBJ2-1|TRBD2|-|TRBV12-3/TRBV12-4
TGTGCCAGCAGTTCTAGCGGGAGGGCCAATGAGCAGTTCTTC
CASSSSGRANEQFF
>TRBJ2-1|TRBD2|few|TRBV5-1
TGCGCCAGCAGCTTGGTTCCAGGACTAGCGGGCCACAATGAGCAGTTCTTC
CASSLVPGLAGHNEQFF
>TRBJ2-7|-|many|TRBV3-1
TGTGCCAGCAGCCAAGGGGCAGGGTCCTACGAGCAGTACTTC
CASSQGAGSYEQYF
>TRBJ2-2|-|-|TRBV28
TGTGCCAGCAGTTTATTTGCGGGATTCACCGGGGAGCTGTTTTTT
CASSLFAGFTGELFF
>TRBJ1-4|-|-|TRBV28
TGTGCCAGCAGTTTAACTATAGGACAGATGAAAAAGCTGTTTTTT
CASSLTIGQMKKLFF
>TRBJ1-1|TRBD1|few|TRBV19
TGTGCCAGTAGTATGACAGGGGGCGTCACTGAAGCTTTCTTT
CASSMTGGVTEAFF